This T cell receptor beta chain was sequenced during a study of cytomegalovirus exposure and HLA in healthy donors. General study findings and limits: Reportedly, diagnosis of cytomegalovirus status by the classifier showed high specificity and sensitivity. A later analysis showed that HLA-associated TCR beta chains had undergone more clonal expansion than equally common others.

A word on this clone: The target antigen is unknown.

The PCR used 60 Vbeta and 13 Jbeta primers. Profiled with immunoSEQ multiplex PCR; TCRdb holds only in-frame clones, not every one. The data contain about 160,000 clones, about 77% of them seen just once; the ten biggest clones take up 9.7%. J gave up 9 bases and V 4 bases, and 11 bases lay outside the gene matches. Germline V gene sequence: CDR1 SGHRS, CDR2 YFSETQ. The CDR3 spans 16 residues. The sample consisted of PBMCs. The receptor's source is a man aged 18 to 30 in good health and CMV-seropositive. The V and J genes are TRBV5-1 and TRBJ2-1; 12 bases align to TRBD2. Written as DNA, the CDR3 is TGCGCCAGCAGCGGGAGACTAGCGGGAGAGCTGAGTGAGCAGTTCTTC. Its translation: CASSGRLAGELSEQFF.